These T cell receptor beta chains were read from a single sample in a study of OX40 agonist ivuxolimab in advanced cancers. The method was immunoSEQ multiplex PCR; TCRdb's version includes in-frame clones alone and lacks a portion of them. The sample yields approximately 70,000 clones, 70% to 80% seen once. The sample here was CD4+ or CD8+ T cells sorted from blood, taken in a trial of the OX40 agonist ivuxolimab. The receptors shown here come from an adult with an advanced solid tumor such as melanoma, head and neck, liver or kidney cancer. The CDR3 runs from the conserved cysteine through the conserved F or W. A D gene is named only where the DNA matches it firmly. Not all rows give a size; the values are once, few, many and, for expanded clones, a class.

TGTGCCACCAGCAGAGATATACAGGGGGGACAGCCCCAGCATTTT,CATSRDIQGGQPQHF,15,once,TRBV15,TRBJ1-5,TRBD1
TGTGCCAGCAGCTGGAAGGGCTACAATGAGCAGTTCTTC,CASSWKGYNEQFF,13,once,TRBV7-8,TRBJ2-1,NA
TGTGCCAGCAGTTACCCACCTACGTACGAGCAGTACTTC,CASSYPPTYEQYF,13,NA,TRBV6-5,TRBJ2-7,NA
TGCACCAGCAGCCAAGAGCTCAGCACAGATACGCAGTATTTT,CTSSQELSTDTQYF,14,NA,TRBV1,TRBJ2-3,NA
TGTGCCAGCAGCTTGGTAGCAGGGGGCTCTGGAAACACCATATATTTT,CASSLVAGGSGNTIYF,16,once,TRBV5-6,TRBJ1-3,TRBD1
TGTGCCAGCAGTTCCGACAGGGGCGATGAGCAGTTCTTC,CASSSDRGDEQFF,13,NA,TRBV6-1,TRBJ2-1,TRBD1
TGTGCCAGCAGTTACGGGGGCCCAGATACGCAGTATTTT,CASSYGGPDTQYF,13,NA,TRBV6-6,TRBJ2-3,NA
TGTGCCAGCTCACCACCGACAATAGAGACCCAGTACTTC,CASSPPTIETQYF,13,NA,TRBV18,TRBJ2-5,NA
TGTGCCAGCAGCCCCGAGGGACCAAAGGGGGAAAAACTGTTTTTT,CASSPEGPKGEKLFF,15,NA,TRBV9,TRBJ1-4,NA
TGCGCCAGCAGCCAAGGTCGGAACACTGAAGCTTTCTTT,CASSQGRNTEAFF,13,NA,TRBV5-1,TRBJ1-1,NA
TGTGCCAGCAGCCCTCCTGGGGGGGAAGAGACCCAGTACTTC,CASSPPGGEETQYF,14,once,TRBV7-9,TRBJ2-5,TRBD2
TGCGCCAGCAGCGGGGGTAGCGGGCAGCCCCAGCATTTT,CASSGGSGQPQHF,13,NA,TRBV5-1,TRBJ1-5,NA
TGTGCCATCAGCCTTTCAGTTGGTAATGAGCAGTTCTTC,CAISLSVGNEQFF,13,NA,TRBV10-3,TRBJ2-1,NA
TGTGCCAGCAGTGAAAGGTTAGGCAGGGGCTACGAGCAGTACTTC,CASSERLGRGYEQYF,15,NA,TRBV2,TRBJ2-7,NA
TGTGCCAGCAGCGTAGATCCAGGTCGCCTTGGAAACACCATATATTTT,CASSVDPGRLGNTIYF,16,few,TRBV9,TRBJ1-3,NA
TGTGCCTGGATCCGTTGGAATGAAGCTTTCTTT,CAWIRWNEAFF,11,NA,TRBV30,TRBJ1-1,NA
TGTGCCAGCAGCTTCCAGACAAGAGAGACCCAGTACTTC,CASSFQTRETQYF,13,NA,TRBV11-2,TRBJ2-5,NA
TGTGCCAGCAGCCTACAAGAGACAGACTATAATTCACCCCTCCACTTT,CASSLQETDYNSPLHF,16,NA,TRBV6-6,TRBJ1-6,NA
TGTGCCAGCAGCCGGACAGGGAGAAACACTGAAGCTTTCTTT,CASSRTGRNTEAFF,14,NA,TRBV5-6,TRBJ1-1,TRBD1
TGTGCCAGCAACCCTGGGGGGAGTGGCCAGCCCCAGCATTTT,CASNPGGSGQPQHF,14,NA,TRBV28,TRBJ1-5,NA
TGCGCCAGCAGCACCGGGACGGCAACTTACAATGAGCAGTTCTTC,CASSTGTATYNEQFF,15,NA,TRBV5-1,TRBJ2-1,NA
TGTGCCAGCAGTGAGTTCGGCGAGCAGTACTTC,CASSEFGEQYF,11,NA,TRBV2,TRBJ2-7,NA
TGCGCCAGCACTCAGGGAGGAACAGCCTACAATGAGCAGTTCTTC,CASTQGGTAYNEQFF,15,NA,TRBV5-1,TRBJ2-1,NA
TGTGCCAGCAGCCCCCAACAAGCGGGAGGAGCAGATACGCAGTATTTT,CASSPQQAGGADTQYF,16,NA,TRBV11-1,TRBJ2-3,TRBD2
TGTGCCAGCAGTTCCCCCGGGAGGATTGGAAACACCATATATTTT,CASSSPGRIGNTIYF,15,NA,TRBV28,TRBJ1-3,NA
TGCGCCAGCGGCGAAGGGGCCTGGACCCGGGAGCTGTTTTTT,CASGEGAWTRELFF,14,NA,TRBV5-1,TRBJ2-2,NA
TGTGCCAGCAGGCCGGGACAGGCGAACACCGGGGAGCTGTTTTTT,CASRPGQANTGELFF,15,NA,TRBV28,TRBJ2-2,TRBD1
TGTGCCAGCAGTGGATCGATTTCTGGGACTGGAAACACCATATATTTT,CASSGSISGTGNTIYF,16,NA,TRBV6-1,TRBJ1-3,NA
TGTGCCAGCAGCACAAACCGGGACAGGGCGAGGGATGAGCAGTTCTTC,CASSTNRDRARDEQFF,16,NA,TRBV7-2,TRBJ2-1,TRBD1
TGTGCCAGTAGTATAGTTTGGGGTGGTGGCAATCAGCCCCAGCATTTT,CASSIVWGGGNQPQHF,16,NA,TRBV19,TRBJ1-5,NA
TGTGCCAGCAGAGCACAGGGGGGATCCTACAATGAGCAGTTCTTC,CASRAQGGSYNEQFF,15,NA,TRBV2,TRBJ2-1,TRBD1
TGTGCCAGCAGGACGCAGGGGGGGCAAGCCGGGGAGCAGTACTTC,CASRTQGGQAGEQYF,15,NA,TRBV2,TRBJ2-5,NA